This TCR beta chain was sequenced during a study of T-cell memory formation after mild COVID-19. There are 15 residues in the CDR3. V was clipped by 1 base and J by 0 bases, with 8 bases between them. The germline V gene has CDR1 MNHNY and CDR2 SVGAGI (reference sequence). This clonotype was seen more than once but under ten times. TCRdb itself ran the 5' RACE reads through MiXCR, one entry per CDR3 protein. This sample has 150,000 or so distinct CDR3 sequences, with around a tenth found just once. The sequence came from a man aged 18 to 35 who had mild COVID-19 (a few samples of this study predate the infection). Cell type and time point are not known. The chain combines TRBV6-6 with TRBJ2-3; D not resolved. Material for sequencing was PBMCs or a T cell subset sorted from them (not recorded which). The CDR3 DNA is TGTGCCAGCAGTTACTTTACCACTAGCACAGATACGCAGTATTTT. It encodes CASSYFTTSTDTQYF.